Each of the 26 T cell receptor beta chains below was sequenced from the same sample in a study of T cells in Graves' hyperthyroidism and ophthalmopathy. Template material for amplifying TCR beta CDR3 regions consisted of RNA transcripts. With the HTBI primer set, the TCR CDR3 went through a first round of RT-PCR. TCRdb reanalysed the multiplex PCR reads using MiXCR and keeps one entry per CDR3 protein. The sample has a few hundred thousand distinct CDR3 sequences; about a sixth are singletons. The sequencing sample was made of blood. These receptors were collected from a middle-aged woman with Graves' ophthalmopathy.

This clonotype was recorded a few times. The rearrangement uses TRBV19 and TRBJ2-3; the D call may be TRBD1 or TRBD2 (5 bases each). The germline V and J ends were trimmed by 3 bases and 2 bases, with 18 bases remaining between them. CDR1 is LNHDA and CDR2 is SQIVND in the germline V gene (reference sequence). The CDR3 consists of 17 residues. The CDR3: CASSIGDGRSHTDTQYF. As DNA, the CDR3 is TGTGCCAGTAGTATCGGGGACGGACGGTCCCACACAGATACGCAGTATTTT.

The V gene is TRBV27, the J gene TRBJ1-1; 7 bases are shared with TRBD1. The germline gives CDR1 MNHEY, CDR2 SMNVEV (reference sequence). V gave up 2 bases and J gave up 0 bases; unmatched junction bases: 6. CDR3 length: 16 residues. Written as DNA, the CDR3 is TGTGCCAGCAGTTTAGAGAGGGGGCTCCTGAACACTGAAGCTTTCTTT. This gives the protein CASSLERGLLNTEAFF.

This clonotype has ten or more counts. The chain carries TRBV11-2 and TRBJ2-7, with 11 nucleotides matching TRBD2. The V gene end was trimmed by 1 base and the J gene end by 0 bases; junction bases not matched to a gene: 5. Germline CDR1 and CDR2: SGHAT and FQNNGV. This CDR3 spans 17 amino acids. The CDR3 here is CASSLGLAGTFSYEQYF. In DNA, the CDR3 is TGTGCCAGCAGCTTAGGACTAGCGGGAACCTTCTCCTACGAGCAGTACTTC.

The rearrangement links TRBV7-9 to TRBJ1-2, with D unclear. CDR1 is SEHNR and CDR2 is FQNEAQ in the germline V gene (reference sequence). The CDR3 totals 15 residues. Between the trimmed V and J ends, which lost 4 bases and 4 bases, there was a span of 16 bases. The CDR3 DNA is TGTGCCAGCAGCTCCCCAGCAAACTCCTTCTATGGCTACACCTTC. This gives the protein CASSSPANSFYGYTF.

The table lists this clonotype with many counts. The rearrangement uses TRBV2 and TRBJ2-1; 10 nucleotides line up with TRBD1. Germline CDR1 reads SNHLY; CDR2 reads FYNNEI. J gave up 4 bases and V 6 bases, and 6 bases lay outside the gene matches. The CDR3 consists of 15 residues. The CDR3 loop reads CASSKGTGDYNEQFF. CDR3 nucleotide sequence: TGTGCCAGCAGCAAGGGGACAGGGGATTACAATGAGCAGTTCTTC.

This clonotype was detected ten times or more. J is TRBJ2-3 and V is TRBV9; the match to TRBD2 covers 7 bases. The CDR3 loop spans 14 amino acids. Looked up from germline, CDR1 is SGDLS and CDR2 is YYNGEE. Germline trimming cut 3 bases from V and 4 bases from J; bases unmatched to any gene: 5. DNA for the CDR3: TGTGCCAGCAGCGCTGGACTAGTTTCAGATACGCAGTATTTT. It translates to CASSAGLVSDTQYF.

About this clonotype itself: A much larger clone differs by one base, so this may be a read error. The chain recombines TRBV6-2 or TRBV6-3 with TRBJ2-1; 14 nucleotides line up with TRBD2. Germline V CDR1 and CDR2: MNHEY, SVGEGT. The CDR3 length is 17 residues. The CDR3 sequence is CASSSISGLAGVNGQFF. The CDR3 nucleotides are TGTGCCAGCAGTTCCATATCGGGACTAGCGGGAGTGAATGGGCAGTTCTTC.

The chain is built from TRBV2 and TRBJ1-4; TRBD1 agrees at 8 bases. The CDR3 sequence is 16 residues long. Germline values: CDR1 SNHLY, CDR2 FYNNEI. Trimming removed 4 bases from V and 8 bases from J; junction bases left unmatched: 12. CDR3 amino acids: CASSATQGAGIEKLFF. CDR3 nucleotides: TGTGCCAGCAGTGCCACGCAGGGGGCTGGGATCGAAAAACTGTTTTTT.

This clonotype has just a few counts. The V gene is TRBV28, the J gene TRBJ2-5; D is perhaps TRBD1 (6 bases). The CDR3 totals 12 residues. CDR1 is MDHEN, CDR2 SYDVKM, per germline. The V end lost 6 bases, the J end lost 12 bases, and 17 bases lay between the germline ends. DNA of the CDR3: TGTGCCAGCAGGTTTCTACAGGGCCCCAAGTACTTC. The encoded protein is CASRFLQGPKYF. The whole variable domain, remainder taken from reference TRBV28 and TRBJ2-5, is DVKVTQSSRYLVKRTGEKVFLECVQDMDHENMFWYRQDPGLGLRLIYFSYDVKMKEKGDIPEGYSVSREKKERFSLILESASTNQTSMYLCASRFLQGPKYFGPGTRLLVL.

In this sample, this clonotype turned up a few times. This chain joins TRBV28 and TRBJ2-2; a possible D gene is TRBD2 (7 bases). V was trimmed by 3 bases and J by 4 bases, leaving 12 bases between them. The length of the CDR3 is 15 residues. Germline-derived CDR1 and CDR2 are MDHEN and SYDVKM. CDR3 coding DNA: TGTGCCAGCAGTTTGGGGGGGCTGGTCACCGGGGAGCTGTTTTTT. Translation: CASSLGGLVTGELFF.

This rearrangement joins TRBV18 to TRBJ1-1, with a possible D match to TRBD1 (5 bases). Germline assignment: CDR1 KGHSH and CDR2 LQKENI. The V end lost 3 bases, the J end lost 5 bases, and 13 bases lay between the germline ends. The CDR3 runs to 14 residues. CDR3 sequence reads: CASSPGTEGTEAFF. For the CDR3, the DNA is TGTGCCAGCTCACCCGGGACTGAAGGGACTGAAGCTTTCTTT.

J is TRBJ1-5 and V is TRBV12-3 or TRBV12-4; weak D call: TRBD1 (5 bases). This CDR3 spans 13 amino acids. Trimming removed 5 bases at V and 6 bases at J, with 11 bases between. The CDR3 spells CASSARGVQPQHF. The CDR3, as DNA: TGTGCCAGCAGTGCACGGGGGGTTCAGCCCCAGCATTTT.

The V call is TRBV27, the J call TRBJ2-7, with 13 bases fitting TRBD2. V shed 4 bases, J shed 7 bases, and the junction held 7 bases outside the gene matches. CDR3 size: 15 residues. The germline CDR1 and CDR2 sequences are MNHEY and SMNVEV (reference sequence). The CDR3 reads CASSSWTSGSREQYF. The CDR3 nucleotides read TGTGCCAGCAGTTCATGGACTAGCGGGAGTCGGGAGCAGTACTTC.

Only a few counts were recorded for this clonotype. The chain joins TRBV30 to TRBJ2-7; 8 bases agree with TRBD1. Germline V gene data show CDR1 as GTSNPN and CDR2 as SVGIG (reference sequence). V lost 0 bases and J lost 5; bases outside the gene matches: 3. The CDR3 is 13 residues long. DNA of the CDR3: TGTGCCTGGAGTGTACAGGGGGGAGACGAGCAGTACTTC. This encodes CAWSVQGGDEQYF.

This clonotype was seen more than once but under ten times. The V call is TRBV12-3 or TRBV12-4, the J call TRBJ1-1, with D tentatively TRBD1 (5 bases). With 3 bases removed from V and 4 bases from J, the gap between germline ends came to 12 bases. CDR3 length: 14 amino acids. CDR3 nucleotides: TGTGCCAGCAGTTTCGGGGGTTATGCCACTGAAGCTTTCTTT. Amino acid sequence: CASSFGGYATEAFF.

This clonotype occurred many times. The V and J genes are TRBV30 and TRBJ1-1; TRBD1 matches 9 bases. Germline-derived CDR1 and CDR2 are GTSNPN and SVGIG (reference sequence). The CDR3 is 13 residues long. J gave up 5 bases and V 5 bases, and 6 bases lay outside the gene matches. The CDR3 spells CAWEQGARTEAFF. The CDR3 DNA reads as TGTGCCTGGGAACAGGGGGCGAGAACTGAAGCTTTCTTT.

The CDR3 bases are TGTGCCAGCGGGCCGGGACAGGGTGACACCGGGGAGCTGTTTTTT. It is translated as CASGPGQGDTGELFF. The chain couples TRBV9 to TRBJ2-2, with TRBD1 matching 9 bases. Germline V gene sequence: CDR1 SGDLS, CDR2 YYNGEE. The ends lost 7 bases at V and 3 bases at J; junction bases unmatched: 7. This CDR3 comprises 15 residues.

This clonotype has ten or more counts. V usage is TRBV18 and J usage is TRBJ1-1; tentatively, D is TRBD1 (6 bases). The CDR3 length is 13 residues. Germline V gene sequence: CDR1 KGHSH, CDR2 LQKENI. Trimming shortened V by 5 bases and J by 2 bases, and 9 bases separated the two germline ends. CDR3 loop: CASSTGINTEAFF. The DNA for the CDR3 is TGTGCCAGCTCAACAGGGATTAACACTGAAGCTTTCTTT.

This clonotype appeared many times. V usage is TRBV7-2 and J usage is TRBJ2-7; D gene unclear. CDR1 is SGHTA, CDR2 FQGNSA, per germline. Trimming cost V 0 bases and J 1 base, with 7 bases left between them. This CDR3 comprises 14 residues. This CDR3 is CASSLAAISYEQYF. In nucleotides, the CDR3 is TGTGCCAGCAGCTTAGCGGCTATTTCCTACGAGCAGTACTTC.

The sample holds a few counts of this clonotype. This chain links TRBV20-1 with TRBJ2-7; D might be TRBD1 (6 bases). The V end was cut by 3 bases, the J end by 3 bases, with 12 bases between. Germline V lookup: CDR1 DFQATT, CDR2 SNEGSKA (reference sequence). The CDR3 has 13 amino acids. The CDR3 loop reads CSARDRDIYEQYF. Here the CDR3 DNA reads TGCAGTGCTAGGGATCGGGACATCTACGAGCAGTACTTC.

This clonotype was observed many times. The V call is TRBV5-1, the J call TRBJ2-5; D possibly corresponds to TRBD2 (7 bases). The CDR3 runs 16 residues. V shed 0 bases and J shed 0 bases, with 12 bases lying between them. The germline gives CDR1 SGHRS, CDR2 YFSETQ. CDR3 residues: CASSLGGGSYQETQYF. The CDR3 nucleotides are TGCGCCAGCAGCTTGGGCGGGGGCTCGTACCAAGAGACCCAGTACTTC.

This chain links TRBV20-1 with TRBJ2-3; TRBD2 matches at 10 bases. Germline V gene data show CDR1 as DFQATT and CDR2 as SNEGSKA (reference sequence). The V and J ends lost 3 bases and 2 bases, in that order; junction bases with no gene match: 11. The CDR3 is 17 residues long. DNA of the CDR3: TGCAGTGCTAGTCGTCCTAGCGGGGGACAGAACACAGATACGCAGTATTTT. This translates into CSASRPSGGQNTDTQYF.

Regarding this clonotype: At one of its ends the junction is not consistent with the germline gene, which may arise from a read error. In DNA, the CDR3 is TGTGCCATCAGTGAAGTTAGCGGGACAGACCTCTCCTGCAATGAGCAGTTCTTC. This gives the protein CAISEVSGTDLSCNEQFF. The chain links TRBV10-3 to TRBJ2-1; TRBD2 might be the D (8 bases). The CDR3 totals 18 residues. CDR1 and CDR2 from the germline V gene are ENHRY and SYGVKD.

This clonotype was counted between two and nine times. The genes are TRBV11-3 and TRBJ2-2; 9 nucleotides agree with TRBD2. CDR1 is SGHNT and CDR2 is YENEEA in the germline V gene. V lost 5 bases to trimming and J lost 7 bases; unmatched junction nucleotides: 11. This CDR3 region has 16 residues. The CDR3 DNA is TGTGCCAGCAGCCGCCCTGGTAGCGGGAGCCTCGGGGAGCTGTTTTTT. Its protein is CASSRPGSGSLGELFF.

This chain joins TRBV19 and TRBJ1-5, with TRBD1 identical over 7 bases. Trimming took 1 base from V and 0 from J; bases not matched to a gene: 6. The CDR3 consists of 17 residues. The germline CDR1 and CDR2 sequences are LNHDA and SQIVND (reference sequence). In DNA form, the CDR3 reads TGTGCCAGTAGTATAGGTCAGGGGGACCATAGCAATCAGCCCCAGCATTTT. Translating gives CASSIGQGDHSNQPQHF.

The chain uses TRBV14 and TRBJ2-2; TRBD1 is a possible D gene (5 bases). The germline V and J ends were trimmed by 2 bases and 3 bases, with 16 bases remaining between them. The CDR3 consists of 17 residues. In germline, CDR1 is SGHDN, CDR2 FVKESK. This chain's CDR3 is CASSQYATARHTGELFF. The CDR3, as DNA: TGTGCCAGCAGCCAATACGCGACAGCCCGACACACCGGGGAGCTGTTTTTT.